These T cell receptor beta chains were read from a single sample in a study of T cells expressing NK-cell markers. Each CDR3 protein gets one entry in TCRdb, which reprocessed the 5' RACE reads and gives no DNA. The listing contains fewer than 400,000 distinct CDR3 sequences. Sequenced: blood T cells: a sorted CD56 or NKG2C T cell subset, CD4+ or CD8+ T cells, or bulk PBMC T cells (not recorded which). The receptors derive from a woman aged 45-65 years in good health. CDR3s include the opening cysteine and the closing phenylalanine or tryptophan.

j_call | v_call | cdr3_aa
TRBJ2-2 | TRBV10-2 | CASIPHRGGELFF
TRBJ2-3 | TRBV6-5 | CASAATLSTDTQYF
TRBJ2-4 | TRBV23-1 | CASSRVDLVAKNIQYF
TRBJ2-5 | TRBV10-2 | CASSQRDEETQYF
TRBJ1-2 | TRBV29-1 | CSVEDYYYGYTF
TRBJ2-7 | TRBV10-3 | CAISESRGRSSYEQYF
TRBJ2-3 | TRBV12-3/TRBV12-4 | CASSPLAGVGLITDTQYF
TRBJ2-3 | TRBV5-1 | CASSPGNPQYF
TRBJ2-1 | TRBV19 | CASSGTINEQFF
TRBJ2-1 | TRBV5-1 | CASSLAGRWFF
TRBJ2-1 | TRBV20-1 | CSARRVAGGMANEQFF
TRBJ1-1 | TRBV3-1 | CASSQGSPGVRSFF
TRBJ1-1 | TRBV27 | CASSFRGDGLNTEAFF
TRBJ1-1 | TRBV2 | CASSVRNTEAFF
TRBJ1-6 | TRBV30 | CAWRGVSGSPLHF
TRBJ2-2 | TRBV15 | CATGQGSTGELFF
TRBJ2-5 | TRBV14 | CASLEREAQETQYF
TRBJ2-1 | TRBV9 | CASSVAGVGNEQFF
TRBJ2-1 | TRBV10-3 | CAISEVLAGGDYNEQFF
TRBJ1-3 | TRBV5-4 | CASSSGFGNTIYF